What follows are 18 T cell receptor beta chains derived from one specimen sequenced in a study of T cells in Graves' hyperthyroidism and ophthalmopathy. Authors of the study amplified TCR beta CDR3 regions from RNA transcripts. Primed by the HTBI set, a first-round RT-PCR was run on the TCR CDR3. TCRdb recomputed calls from the multiplex PCR reads with MiXCR, one row per CDR3 protein. The table includes hundreds of thousands of distinct CDR3 sequences, roughly 40% detected once. The sample comprised blood. The receptors stem from a man aged 18 to 35 with Graves' hyperthyroidism.

CDR3 region: CASSLGAAHNSPLHF. In nucleotides, the CDR3 is TGTGCCAGCAGCTTGGGAGCAGCCCATAATTCACCCCTCCACTTT. V usage is TRBV7-2 and J usage is TRBJ1-6; no clear D gene. Germline assignment: CDR1 SGHTA and CDR2 FQGNSA. V lost 3 bases, J lost 5 bases, and 11 bases lay in between. CDR3 length equals 15 residues.

This clonotype was found a few times. The rearrangement joins TRBV2 to TRBJ1-5; 7 bases line up with TRBD1. After removal of 7 bases from V and 6 bases from J, the junction contained 18 bases not matched to a gene. CDR3 length equals 17 residues. CDR1 is SNHLY and CDR2 is FYNNEI in the germline V gene. The CDR3 region is CASTDRVTGKGLQPQHF. CDR3 bases: TGTGCCAGCACCGACCGAGTGACAGGGAAAGGGCTTCAGCCCCAGCATTTT.

This clonotype turned up a few times. The V and J genes are TRBV7-6 and TRBJ2-5; D call uncertain. This CDR3 is built from 14 residues. The germline V gene has CDR1 SGHVS and CDR2 FNYEAQ. V lost 4 bases and J lost 5, with 14 bases in between. The CDR3 is CASSSGSRAETQYF. The CDR3 bases are TGTGCCAGCAGCTCAGGTTCTAGGGCGGAGACCCAGTACTTC.

J is TRBJ1-2 and V is TRBV25-1, with 10 bases aligning to TRBD1. The CDR3 loop spans 15 amino acids. From germline, CDR1 is MGHDK and CDR2 SYGVNS. V shed 2 bases, J shed 3 bases, and the junction held 3 bases outside the gene matches. This chain's CDR3 is CASSEPGQGYYGYTF. In DNA form, the CDR3 reads TGTGCCAGCAGTGAACCGGGACAGGGGTACTATGGCTACACCTTC.

In this sample, this clonotype turned up many times. The J gene is TRBJ1-4, the V gene TRBV7-9; no reliable D call. Germline lookup yields CDR1 SEHNR and CDR2 FQNEAQ (reference sequence). The CDR3 is made up of 10 amino acids. The chain's CDR3 is CGRPNEKLFF. For the CDR3, the DNA is TGTGGGCGGCCAAATGAAAAACTGTTTTTT.

The chain recombines TRBV5-1 with TRBJ2-5; 8 bases match TRBD1. With 10 bases clipped from V and 0 bases from J, the junction kept 5 bases outside the gene matches. The CDR3 totals 13 residues. CDR1 is SGHRS, CDR2 YFSETQ, per germline. CDR3 sequence reads: CASRQGYQETQYF. Written as DNA, the CDR3 is TGCGCCTCTAGACAGGGGTACCAAGAGACCCAGTACTTC.

This clonotype was seen ten or more times. The chain combines TRBV19 with TRBJ1-1, with a possible D match to TRBD1 (5 bases). The germline gives CDR1 LNHDA, CDR2 SQIVND (reference sequence). The CDR3 covers 14 residues. V lost 4 bases to trimming and J lost 8 bases, with 17 bases between them. The CDR3, as DNA: TGTGCCAGTAGTACCACTTCGACAGCCCGCGAAGCTTTCTTT. Translated: CASSTTSTAREAFF.

This clonotype was recorded at least ten times. This chain links TRBV7-2 with TRBJ2-2; D may be TRBD1 (5 bases). The CDR3 is 15 amino acids. Trimming took 5 bases from V and 7 from J, leaving 17 bases between them. Germline V gene data show CDR1 as SGHTA and CDR2 as FQGNSA. The CDR3 DNA reads TGTGCCAGCAGCCCAGGGATTTTCTCGGGCGGGGAGCTGTTTTTT. Translating gives CASSPGIFSGGELFF.

The table lists this clonotype with a few counts. The chain has TRBV24-1 and TRBJ2-2, with 10 positions matching TRBD1. The V segment lost 4 bases and the J segment 5 bases; nucleotides outside the gene matches: 6. The length of the CDR3 is 16 residues. Germline V CDR1 and CDR2: KGHDR, SFDVKD. The CDR3 nucleotides read TGTGCCACCAGTGACCGACAGGGGGCGCGAACCGGGGAGCTGTTTTTT. The encoded protein is CATSDRQGARTGELFF.

This clonotype showed up just once. The chain couples TRBV10-3 to TRBJ1-5; D is ambiguous. The germline CDR1 and CDR2 sequences are ENHRY and SYGVKD. The length of the CDR3 is 14 residues. Between the trimmed V and J ends, which lost 0 bases and 6 bases, there was a span of 9 bases. The CDR3 region has the DNA TGTGCCATCAGTGAGTCAGGGATGAGTCAGCCCCAGCATTTT. This translates into CAISESGMSQPQHF.

The chain employs TRBV2 and TRBJ1-5; D ambiguous. The V gene's germline CDR1 is SNHLY and CDR2 FYNNEI. The germline V and J ends were trimmed by 6 bases and 0 bases, with 12 bases remaining between them. The length of the CDR3 is 15 residues. The CDR3 DNA reads TGTGCCAGCAGCTTATGGGGAAGTAGCAATCAGCCCCAGCATTTT. Its translation: CASSLWGSSNQPQHF. The variable domain in full, completed from reference TRBV2 and TRBJ1-5, reads EPEVTQTPSHQVTQMGQEVILRCVPISNHLYFYWYRQILGQKVEFLVSFYNNEISEKSEIFDDQFSVERPDGSNFTLKIRSTKLEDSAMYFCASSLWGSSNQPQHFGDGTRLSIL.

The chain has TRBV12-3 or TRBV12-4 and TRBJ1-1; D is possibly TRBD1 (6 bases). The CDR3 totals 13 residues. Trimming took 5 bases from V and 11 from J, leaving 18 bases between them. The CDR3 nucleotides read TGTGCCAGCAGTCTCCTACAGGGTAATTTTGCTTTCTTT. Translating it yields CASSLLQGNFAFF.

In its sample, this clonotype was seen a few times. The chain has TRBV5-1 and TRBJ1-2; D perhaps matches TRBD1 (5 bases). The germline V gene encodes CDR1 SGHRS and CDR2 YFSETQ. CDR3 length: 13 amino acids. Trimming took off 2 bases at V and 3 bases at J, with 8 bases between the two ends. CDR3 sequence reads: CASSFRADYGYTF. CDR3 in DNA: TGCGCCAGCAGCTTCAGGGCAGACTATGGCTACACCTTC.

As to this clonotype: At one end, the junction sequence differs from germline, possibly due to a read error. The chain is built from TRBV29-1 and TRBJ2-5; 7 bases are shared with TRBD2. CDR3 length: 13 amino acids. Looked up from germline, CDR1 is SQVTM and CDR2 is ANQGSEA. The CDR3 protein is CSVGSSGAKTQNF. CDR3 bases: TGCAGCGTTGGATCCAGCGGGGCTAAGACCCAGAACTTC.

This clonotype was picked up many times. This chain joins TRBV15 and TRBJ1-1; 8 bases map to TRBD1. The CDR3 totals 14 residues. The trim removed 3 bases at V and 5 bases at J, leaving 5 bases unmatched. Germline V CDR1 and CDR2: LNHNV, YYDKDF (reference sequence). Here the CDR3 reads CATSSDRGSTEAFF. Here the CDR3 DNA reads TGTGCCACCAGCAGCGACAGGGGTTCAACTGAAGCTTTCTTT.

In its sample, this clonotype was seen a few times. The J gene is TRBJ1-1, the V gene TRBV5-1; tentatively, D is TRBD1 (5 bases). CDR1 and CDR2 from the germline V gene are SGHRS and YFSETQ. Trimming took off 4 bases at V and 8 bases at J, with 18 bases between the two ends. The CDR3 contains 14 residues. This CDR3 is CASSGGTPEGEAFF. The CDR3 nucleotides read TGCGCCAGCAGCGGGGGGACGCCCGAGGGGGAAGCTTTCTTT.

The chain carries TRBV10-3 and TRBJ1-4; D remains unclear. CDR1 ENHRY and CDR2 SYGVKD come from the germline V gene. Trimming stripped 0 bases from V and 3 bases from J, with 5 bases between. The CDR3 is 14 amino acids. The CDR3 loop reads CAISESAANEKLFF. In nucleotides, the CDR3 is TGTGCCATCAGTGAGTCGGCAGCTAATGAAAAACTGTTTTTT.

As concerns this clonotype: A junction boundary mismatches the germline segment, possibly from a read error. The CDR3 is CASSHAPSRPYDSPLHF. The CDR3 DNA is TGCGCCAGCAGCCACGCCCCTTCCAGACCCTACGATTCACCCCTCCACTTT. V usage is TRBV7-2 and J usage is TRBJ1-6, with D uncertain. CDR1 and CDR2 from the germline V gene are SGHTA and FQGNSA. The CDR3 contains 17 residues.